These 16 T cell receptor beta chains came from one sample sequenced in a study of post-analysis software for immune sequencing data. The study's findings and limits: Patients used five TRBV segments, including TRBV5-6, TRBV5-1 and TRBV20-1, more often than controls.

What these receptors recognize is not known. The TCR beta cDNA libraries carried unique molecular identifiers. TCRdb reprocessed the PCR reads via MiXCR and lists one record per CDR3 protein. The table shows some 260,000 distinct CDR3 sequences, with 35% to 45% occurring only once. Source material: blood. Receptors originate from a girl aged 5 to 17 with multiple sclerosis.

This clonotype occurred many times. This rearrangement joins TRBV7-9 to TRBJ2-1; the match to TRBD2 covers 8 bases. After removal of 0 bases from V and 8 bases from J, the junction contained 9 bases not matched to a gene. CDR3 length equals 16 residues. Germline V gives CDR1 SEHNR, CDR2 FQNEAQ (reference sequence). The CDR3 DNA reads as TGTGCCAGCAGCTTAGCATCCGGGGGGGCCTGGGATGAGCAGTTCTTC. It translates to CASSLASGGAWDEQFF.

This clonotype was counted ten times or more. This rearrangement joins TRBV12-3 or TRBV12-4 to TRBJ1-4; D is perhaps TRBD1 (5 bases). The CDR3 contains 12 residues. Trimming cost V 5 bases and J 10 bases, with 11 bases left between them. CDR3 region: CASSRTGGKLFF. CDR3 nucleotide sequence: TGTGCCAGCAGTAGAACAGGAGGAAAACTGTTTTTT.

In its sample, this clonotype was seen many times. This chain uses TRBV5-4 with TRBJ1-1; 7 bases agree with TRBD1. Unmatched junction bases numbered 7, after V lost 3 bases and J lost 5 bases. Looked up from germline, CDR1 is SGHNT and CDR2 is YYREEE (reference sequence). There are 14 residues in the CDR3. CDR3: CASSSSGQRTEAFF. In DNA, the CDR3 is TGTGCCAGCAGCTCGTCGGGACAGAGGACTGAAGCTTTCTTT.

The V call is TRBV5-1, the J call TRBJ2-7; D may be TRBD1 or TRBD2 (6 bases each). The J call may not be correct, given that the DNA end is closer to TRBJ2-4. CDR3 length: 15 amino acids. Germline CDR1 SGHRS, CDR2 YFSETQ. Here the CDR3 DNA reads TGCGCCAGCAGCCCGGAGGGGGATGCCAAAAACATTCAGTACTTC. It yields the protein CASSPEGDAKNIQYF.

The gene calls are TRBV7-2 and TRBJ2-3; 11 positions match TRBD2. Germline values: CDR1 SGHTA, CDR2 FQGNSA. Trimming took 1 base from V and 4 from J; bases not matched to a gene: 10. This CDR3 has 18 residues. This CDR3 reads CASSLDLIAGGPSDTQYF. The CDR3 DNA reads TGTGCCAGCAGCTTAGATCTAATAGCGGGGGGGCCTTCAGATACGCAGTATTTT.

This clonotype was counted a single time. A read error may be the cause here, since a much bigger clone is one base away. This chain joins TRBV5-6 and TRBJ2-5; D gene uncertain. V gave up 2 bases and J gave up 11 bases, with 10 bases separating them. The CDR3 has 11 residues. CDR1 and CDR2 from the germline V gene are SGHDT and YYEEEE. The CDR3 DNA is TGTGCCAGCAGCTTTACGAATGAGCAGTACTTC. Translated: CASSFTNEQYF.

The table lists this clonotype with a count of one. A read error may be the cause here, since a much bigger clone is one base away. V usage is TRBV7-2 and J usage is TRBJ2-7; D is uncertain. Germline V gene sequence: CDR1 SGHTA, CDR2 FQGNSA. The CDR3 sequence is 16 residues long. CDR3 amino acids: CASNLSPTPRSYEQYF. CDR3 in DNA: TGTGCCAGCAACTTATCCCCCACACCGAGGTCCTACGAGCAGTACTTC.

This clonotype was seen at least ten times. CDR3: CASTRGGRNQPQHF. The CDR3 DNA reads TGTGCCAGCACTCGGGGGGGGCGGAATCAGCCCCAGCATTTT. The rearrangement links TRBV28 to TRBJ1-5; weak D call: TRBD1 (6 bases). Germline V CDR1 and CDR2: MDHEN, SYDVKM. Trimming shortened V by 7 bases and J by 4 bases, and 14 bases separated the two germline ends. The CDR3 has 14 residues.

The table lists this clonotype with many counts. This sequence joins TRBV5-1 and TRBJ1-2; TRBD1 might be the D (5 bases). The germline V gene has CDR1 SGHRS and CDR2 YFSETQ. V was cut by 2 bases and J by 1 base, with 9 bases left in between. The CDR3 contains 14 residues. The CDR3 bases are TGCGCCAGCAGCTTTGAAGACAGTAACTATGGCTACACCTTC. It encodes CASSFEDSNYGYTF.

To note about this clonotype: A read error is possible here, since a much larger clone lies one base away. The gene calls are TRBV20-1 and TRBJ1-1; 7 positions agree with TRBD1. Germline-derived CDR1 and CDR2 are DFQATT and SNEGSKA (reference sequence). The CDR3 loop spans 13 amino acids. CDR3 in amino acids: CNANRGGNTEAFF. CDR3 coding DNA: TGCAATGCTAACAGGGGAGGGAACACTGAAGCTTTCTTT.

This clonotype was counted ten times or more. V and J are TRBV20-1 and TRBJ2-1, with 16 bases identical to TRBD2. V lost 5 bases to trimming and J lost 7 bases; unmatched junction nucleotides: 8. Germline V gives CDR1 DFQATT, CDR2 SNEGSKA (reference sequence). The CDR3 runs to 16 residues. The CDR3: CSAPGTSGRATNEQFF. In nucleotides, the CDR3 is TGCAGTGCTCCCGGGACTAGCGGGAGGGCGACTAATGAGCAGTTCTTC.

The rearrangement uses TRBV5-1 and TRBJ2-1, with TRBD1 identical over 8 bases. The CDR3 length is 13 residues. V trimming: 6 bases; J trimming: 3 bases; junction bases outside the gene matches: 2. Germline V gene sequence: CDR1 SGHRS, CDR2 YFSETQ. The CDR3, as DNA: TGCGCCAGCAACGGACAGGGCTACAATGAGCAGTTCTTC. Translated: CASNGQGYNEQFF.

Worth noting for this clonotype: A much larger clone differs by one base, so this may be a read error. The chain employs TRBV3-1 and TRBJ2-4; D is unclear. V was clipped by 4 bases and J by 7 bases, with 20 bases between them. Germline V lookup: CDR1 LGHDT, CDR2 YNNKEL (reference sequence). There are 16 residues in the CDR3. CDR3: CASSPKPVGPGNIQYF. CDR3 DNA sequence: TGTGCCAGCAGCCCGAAACCCGTCGGGCCCGGGAACATTCAGTACTTC.

This clonotype appeared many times. V gene TRBV7-2 combines with J gene TRBJ2-4, with a tentative D call TRBD1 (6 bases). The CDR3 runs to 17 residues. With 2 bases removed from V and 0 bases from J, the gap between germline ends came to 14 bases. Germline values: CDR1 SGHTA, CDR2 FQGNSA. The CDR3 loop reads CASSLNRDTLAKNIQYF. The CDR3 coding sequence is TGTGCCAGCAGCTTAAACCGGGACACATTAGCCAAAAACATTCAGTACTTC.

Details on this clonotype: The junction departs from the called germline gene at one end, perhaps through a read error. The rearrangement links TRBV4-1 to TRBJ2-5, with a weak D call TRBD1 (6 bases). Germline CDR1 reads MGHRA; CDR2 reads YSYEKL. The CDR3 covers 14 residues. The CDR3 nucleotides are TGCGCCAGCCGCCAGGGGCTCGGAGGAGAGACCCAGTACTTC. This sequence encodes CASRQGLGGETQYF.

A note on this clonotype: Sequence at one end of the junction differs from germline and may be a read error. This sequence joins TRBV7-6 and TRBJ2-1; no clear D gene. The CDR3 contains 17 residues. The germline CDR1 and CDR2 sequences are SGHVS and FNYEAQ. The CDR3 DNA reads TGCGCCAGCAGCTTACGGCTATCCTCATATTCCTACAATGAGCAGTTCTTC. It codes for CASSLRLSSYSYNEQFF.